These 22 T cell receptor beta chains came from one sample sequenced in a study of Graves' ophthalmopathy and Graves' hyperthyroidism. Beta-chain TCR CDR3 regions were amplified from RNA transcripts. First-round RT-PCR relied on HTBI primers, and a second-round multiplex PCR came next. Using its own MiXCR run on the multiplex PCR reads, TCRdb lists one record per CDR3 protein. The table includes about 700,000 distinct CDR3 sequences, approximately 40% detected once. Sequencing was carried out using peripheral blood. The receptors stem from an adult man with Graves' ophthalmopathy.

V and J are TRBV7-9 and TRBJ1-1; D is possibly TRBD1 (6 bases). Trimming removed 5 bases at V and 8 bases at J, with 15 bases between. Germline lookup yields CDR1 SEHNR and CDR2 FQNEAQ (reference sequence). CDR3 length: 13 amino acids. The CDR3 bases are TGTGCCAGCAGCCAAGTTTGGGGGCGCGAAGCTTTCTTT. It specifies CASSQVWGREAFF.

The chain carries TRBV6-1 and TRBJ2-6; weak D call: TRBD2 (5 bases). The CDR3 is made up of 16 amino acids. In germline, CDR1 is MNHNS, CDR2 SASEGT. Trimming cost V 5 bases and J 2 bases, with 13 bases left between them. The DNA for the CDR3 is TGTGCCAGCAGTTACTCGGGGAACCCTGGGGCCAACGTCCTGACTTTC. This codes for CASSYSGNPGANVLTF.

This sequence joins TRBV28 and TRBJ2-7, with 7 bases aligning to TRBD2. CDR3 length: 11 amino acids. V lost 7 bases and J lost 7; bases outside the gene matches: 4. Germline V gives CDR1 MDHEN, CDR2 SYDVKM. The CDR3 loop is CASIAGGEQYF. CDR3 nucleotide sequence: TGTGCCAGCATAGCCGGGGGGGAGCAGTACTTC.

The rearrangement uses TRBV7-2 and TRBJ2-3; D not certain. Trimming pared 3 bases from V and 4 bases from J, leaving 5 bases between. CDR3 length: 12 residues. Germline V gene data show CDR1 as SGHTA and CDR2 as FQGNSA. The DNA of the CDR3 is TGTGCCAGCAGCTTCCTATCAGATACGCAGTATTTT. This gives the protein CASSFLSDTQYF.

This clonotype was counted at least ten times. The chain is built from TRBV29-1 and TRBJ2-2; no clear D. CDR1 and CDR2 from the germline V gene are SQVTM and ANQGSEA. Trimming removed 8 bases from V and 6 bases from J, with 16 bases in between. The CDR3 covers 13 residues. The CDR3, as DNA: TGCAGCTACTGGACGGGCACCGCCGGGGAGCTGTTTTTT. It codes for CSYWTGTAGELFF.

As concerns this clonotype: A much more abundant neighbour one base away suggests this may be a read error. This chain links TRBV19 with TRBJ1-6; D is ambiguous. The CDR3 contains 13 residues. Looked up from germline, CDR1 is LNHDA and CDR2 is SQIVND (reference sequence). CDR3 bases: TGTGCCAGTAGTATGTCGGGGAATTCACCCCCCCACTTT. The encoded protein is CASSMSGNSPPHF.

In this sample, this clonotype turned up many times. The chain carries TRBV10-3 and TRBJ1-2, with D maybe TRBD1 (5 bases). The germline gives CDR1 ENHRY, CDR2 SYGVKD. V lost 2 bases and J lost 1, with 11 bases in between. The CDR3 runs 15 residues. In DNA form, the CDR3 reads TGTGCCATCAGTGAGGGACACCGGAGTAACTATGGCTACACCTTC. Translation gives CAISEGHRSNYGYTF.

This clonotype was observed at least ten times. The chain couples TRBV5-6 to TRBJ2-5; the D gene is possibly TRBD1 (5 bases). Germline V gene lookup returns CDR1 SGHDT and CDR2 YYEEEE. The CDR3 spans 12 residues. Trimming pared 4 bases from V and 5 bases from J, leaving 9 bases between. CDR3 coding DNA: TGTGCCAGCAGCACAGGACCGGAGACCCAGTACTTC. Translating it yields CASSTGPETQYF.

About this clonotype itself: Since a much larger clone is just one base distant, this may be a read error. The V call is TRBV10-3, the J call TRBJ1-1; a weak D match, TRBD1 (5 bases). Per germline, CDR1 ENHRY and CDR2 SYGVKD. The CDR3 sequence is 11 residues long. V lost 10 bases, J lost 6 bases, and 12 bases lay in between. The CDR3 is CATWGGSEAFF. CDR3 DNA: TGTGCCACCTGGGGGGGGTCTGAAGCTTTCTTT.

This clonotype was observed a handful of times. The chain has TRBV6-4 and TRBJ1-4; TRBD1 aligns across 7 bases. V shed 9 bases and J 8 bases; nucleotides not matched to a gene: 9. CDR3 size: 13 residues. The germline V gene encodes CDR1 MRHNA and CDR2 SNTAGT. As DNA, the CDR3 is TGTGCCAGACGAGAGGGGGCCGACGAAAAACTGTTTTTT. Translated: CARREGADEKLFF.

V and J are TRBV7-2 and TRBJ2-7; 9 nucleotides agree with TRBD1. The CDR3 is made up of 14 amino acids. With 5 bases clipped from V and 7 bases from J, the junction kept 9 bases outside the gene matches. Germline CDR1 reads SGHTA; CDR2 reads FQGNSA. Here the CDR3 DNA reads TGTGCCAGCAGCGCATACAGGGGGCGCAGGGAGCAGTACTTC. Its translation: CASSAYRGRREQYF.

The chain carries TRBV12-3 or TRBV12-4 and TRBJ2-7; D is ambiguous. The CDR3 extends over 14 amino acids. Trimming shortened V by 5 bases and J by 4 bases, and 15 bases separated the two germline ends. This chain's CDR3 is CASSLDSWGYEQYF. As DNA, the CDR3 is TGTGCCAGCAGTCTAGACTCCTGGGGTTACGAGCAGTACTTC.

This clonotype came up many times. The chain carries TRBV10-2 and TRBJ2-7, with a weak D call TRBD2 (6 bases). The length of the CDR3 is 18 residues. Looked up from germline, CDR1 is WSHSY and CDR2 is SAAADI. The ends were cut back, 0 bases at V and 4 bases at J, with 22 bases in the middle. The CDR3: CASSESKGLAALIYEQYF. The CDR3 DNA is TGCGCCAGCAGTGAGTCGAAGGGATTAGCGGCTTTGATATACGAGCAGTACTTC.

This clonotype is a singleton in its sample. This chain joins TRBV4-1 and TRBJ2-7, with TRBD1 matching 8 bases. The V gene end was trimmed by 0 bases and the J gene end by 6 bases; junction bases not matched to a gene: 7. This CDR3 comprises 15 residues. The germline CDR1 and CDR2 sequences are MGHRA and YSYEKL. CDR3: CASSQDHGQGAEQYF. The CDR3 DNA is TGCGCCAGCAGCCAAGATCACGGACAGGGCGCCGAGCAGTACTTC.

The gene calls are TRBV19 and TRBJ1-2; D gene unclear. The V end was cut by 7 bases, the J end by 4 bases, with 13 bases between. Germline lookup yields CDR1 LNHDA and CDR2 SQIVND (reference sequence). This CDR3 is built from 13 residues. The CDR3 sequence: CASKPPQIYGYTF. For the CDR3, the DNA is TGTGCCAGTAAGCCGCCGCAAATCTATGGCTACACCTTC.

This clonotype was seen repeatedly, ten times or more. This sequence joins TRBV15 and TRBJ2-2; D perhaps matches TRBD1 (5 bases). CDR3 size: 13 residues. Germline V lookup: CDR1 LNHNV, CDR2 YYDKDF (reference sequence). Trimming cost V 2 bases and J 8 bases, with 9 bases left between them. The CDR3 DNA reads as TGTGCCACCAGCAGACAGGGCTGGGGGGAGCTGTTTTTT. Translating gives CATSRQGWGELFF.

This clonotype was recorded many times. The CDR3 reads CASSPFWGAESNQPQHF. The CDR3 DNA reads TGTGCCAGTAGTCCCTTCTGGGGCGCAGAAAGCAATCAGCCCCAGCATTTT. This chain joins TRBV19 and TRBJ1-5; a weak D match, TRBD1 (5 bases). Per germline, CDR1 LNHDA and CDR2 SQIVND (reference sequence). The CDR3 extends over 17 amino acids. V was shortened by 5 bases and J by 1 base, with 18 bases between the two germline ends.

This clonotype came up a few times. The junction departs from germline at one end; a sequencing error may be responsible. This rearrangement joins TRBV10-3 to TRBJ2-7; TRBD1 might be the D (6 bases). The CDR3 totals 15 residues. The V gene's germline CDR1 is ENHRY and CDR2 SYGVKD. CDR3 nucleotide sequence: TGTGCCAGCAGTAAGCACAGGGCAATTGGCTACGAGCAGTACTTC. This sequence encodes CASSKHRAIGYEQYF.

The sample holds one count of this clonotype. The chain has TRBV20-1 and TRBJ2-7; D is uncertain. Trimming stripped 2 bases from V and 0 bases from J, with 11 bases between. The CDR3 runs to 14 residues. Germline V gene data show CDR1 as DFQATT and CDR2 as SNEGSKA (reference sequence). CDR3 in amino acids: CSARPDFISYEQYF. CDR3 coding DNA: TGCAGTGCTAGACCTGACTTCATCTCCTACGAGCAGTACTTC.

This clonotype was detected many times. The genes are TRBV7-9 and TRBJ2-5; D is possibly TRBD1 (5 bases). The V end was cut by 6 bases, the J end by 3 bases, with 14 bases between. The CDR3 contains 14 residues. Germline V gene data show CDR1 as SEHNR and CDR2 as FQNEAQ (reference sequence). For the CDR3, the DNA is TGTGCCAGCAGGGCAAAGGGGCCAGAAGAGACCCAGTACTTC. This sequence encodes CASRAKGPEETQYF.

This clonotype was detected only a few times. One end of the junction varies from germline; a read error may be responsible. V and J are TRBV10-3 and TRBJ1-2; possibly TRBD1 for D (5 bases). CDR3 length equals 13 residues. The germline gives CDR1 ENHRY, CDR2 SYGVKD. The chain's CDR3 is CASSIQESYGYTF. CDR3 DNA: TGTGCCAGCAGTATACAGGAGTCGTATGGCTACACCTTC.

This clonotype appeared a few times. The chain links TRBV7-9 to TRBJ2-5; TRBD2 aligns across 8 bases. V gave up 5 bases and J gave up 2 bases; unmatched junction bases: 13. CDR1 SEHNR and CDR2 FQNEAQ come from the germline V gene (reference sequence). The CDR3 is made up of 17 amino acids. The CDR3: CASSQGLSGRGQETQYF. CDR3 DNA: TGTGCCAGCAGCCAAGGTCTGTCCGGGAGGGGGCAAGAGACCCAGTACTTC.